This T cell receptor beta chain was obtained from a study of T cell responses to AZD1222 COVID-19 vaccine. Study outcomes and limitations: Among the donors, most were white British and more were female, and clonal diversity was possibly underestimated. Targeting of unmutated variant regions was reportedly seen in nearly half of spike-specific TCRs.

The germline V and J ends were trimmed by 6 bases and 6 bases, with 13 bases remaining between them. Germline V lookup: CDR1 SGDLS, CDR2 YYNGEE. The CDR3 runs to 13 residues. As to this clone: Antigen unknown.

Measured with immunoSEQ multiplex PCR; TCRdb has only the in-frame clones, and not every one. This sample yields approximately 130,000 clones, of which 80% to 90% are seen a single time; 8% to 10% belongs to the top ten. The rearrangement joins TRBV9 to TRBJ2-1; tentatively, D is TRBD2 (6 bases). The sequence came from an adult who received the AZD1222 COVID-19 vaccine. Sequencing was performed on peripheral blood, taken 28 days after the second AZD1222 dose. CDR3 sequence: CASNTGEGNEQFF. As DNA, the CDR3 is TGTGCCAGCAATACGGGAGAGGGCAATGAGCAGTTCTTC.